A single sample is the source of the 20 T cell receptor beta chains below, sequenced in a study of Graves' ophthalmopathy and Graves' hyperthyroidism. From RNA, the CDR3 regions of TCR beta chains were amplified and sequenced. The first-round RT-PCR employed HTBI primers together with the Qiagen OneStep RT-PCR kit. A multiplex PCR was then performed as the second round. TCRdb reanalysed the multiplex PCR reads using MiXCR and keeps one entry per CDR3 protein. The sample shows some 1.1 million distinct CDR3 sequences, about 40% of them seen only once. The sequenced material came from peripheral blood or thyroid tissue (not recorded which). The origin of the receptors is an adult man with Graves' hyperthyroidism.

The rearrangement joins TRBV7-2 to TRBJ1-5; 7 nucleotides line up with TRBD1. CDR3 length: 11 amino acids. Losses at the gene ends were 3 bases for V and 11 bases for J; bases not matched to a gene: 1. Per germline, CDR1 SGHTA and CDR2 FQGNSA. As DNA, the CDR3 is TGTGCCAGCAGCTTGCAGGGGGCCCAGCATTTT. It specifies CASSLQGAQHF.

This clonotype was detected only a few times. This chain links TRBV28 with TRBJ1-2; the D gene is possibly TRBD1 (5 bases). The V end lost 7 bases, the J end lost 7 bases, and 19 bases lay between the germline ends. Germline values: CDR1 MDHEN, CDR2 SYDVKM. The CDR3 length is 14 residues. For the CDR3, the DNA is TGTGCCAGCACAGTAACTGTCAGGGCTGGTGGCTACACCTTC. Translated: CASTVTVRAGGYTF.

The chain has TRBV29-1 and TRBJ2-5; D is possibly TRBD1 or TRBD2 (5 bases each). This CDR3 is 11 amino acids long. The germline CDR1 and CDR2 sequences are SQVTM and ANQGSEA. V shed 8 bases and J shed 8 bases, with 15 bases lying between them. The CDR3 region is CSPAMGETQYF. CDR3 coding DNA: TGCAGCCCTGCGATGGGGGAAACCCAGTACTTC. The variable domain in full, with the rest retrieved from reference TRBV29-1 and TRBJ2-5, is SAVISQKPSRDICQRGTSLTIQCQVDSQVTMMFWYRQQPGQSLTLIATANQGSEATYESGFVIDKFPISRPNLTFSTLTVSNMSPEDSSIYLCSPAMGETQYFGPGTRLLVL.

This clonotype was seen only once. The chain uses TRBV7-8 and TRBJ1-4; D is ambiguous. The CDR3 runs to 16 residues. Deletions cut 5 bases from V and 7 bases from J, with 20 bases between. Germline V gives CDR1 SGHVS, CDR2 FQNEAQ. DNA of the CDR3: TGTGCCAGCAGCACCCCTCGAGGGTCGTCGTGTGAAAAACTGTTTTTT. Protein sequence: CASSTPRGSSCEKLFF.

This clonotype was found many times. V is TRBV25-1 and J is TRBJ1-6; the D gene is possibly TRBD1 (6 bases). The CDR3 consists of 14 residues. CDR1 and CDR2 from the germline V gene are MGHDK and SYGVNS. V was shortened by 5 bases and J by 5 bases, with 10 bases between the two germline ends. This chain's CDR3 is CASSWDNNNSPLHF. The DNA for the CDR3 is TGTGCCAGCAGTTGGGACAATAATAATTCACCCCTCCACTTT.

Points on this clonotype: Given a much more abundant clone one base away, this may be a read error. The CDR3 region is CASRWGATSYEQYF. The CDR3 region has the DNA TGTGCCAGTAGATGGGGGGCCACCTCCTACGAGCAGTACTTC. The chain couples TRBV19 to TRBJ2-7; D is perhaps TRBD1 or TRBD2 (6 bases each). V was shortened by 6 bases and J by 0 bases, with 12 bases between the two germline ends. In germline, CDR1 is LNHDA, CDR2 SQIVND (reference sequence). This CDR3 spans 14 amino acids.

This sequence joins TRBV6-1 and TRBJ1-3; no clear D. Germline V CDR1 and CDR2: MNHNS, SASEGT. The CDR3 length is 14 residues. Trimming shortened V by 2 bases and J by 0 bases, and 5 bases separated the two germline ends. CDR3 region: CASSESLSGNTIYF. Written as DNA, the CDR3 is TGTGCCAGCAGTGAAAGCCTCTCTGGAAACACCATATATTTT.

The CDR3 sequence is CASSLGMTGTVETQYF. Here the CDR3 DNA reads TGTGCCAGCAGCTTAGGGATGACCGGGACAGTGGAGACCCAGTACTTC. V is TRBV7-9 and J is TRBJ2-5; TRBD1 matches at 7 bases. CDR1 and CDR2 (germline): SEHNR, FQNEAQ (reference sequence). This CDR3 spans 16 amino acids. Trimming removed 1 base from V and 5 bases from J; junction bases left unmatched: 10.

The rearrangement joins TRBV10-2 to TRBJ2-7, with D unresolved. The germline CDR1 and CDR2 sequences are WSHSY and SAAADI. CDR3 size: 15 residues. V lost 8 bases to trimming and J lost 1 base, with 18 bases between them. The CDR3 DNA reads as TGCGCCAGCGTTGACGGGCAGCCCGGGTCCTACGAGCAGTACTTC. Translation gives CASVDGQPGSYEQYF.

As to this clonotype: A much larger clonotype is one base distant, so this may be a read error. The chain employs TRBV7-9 and TRBJ2-7; D might be TRBD1 (5 bases). The germline V gene has CDR1 SEHNR and CDR2 FQNEAQ (reference sequence). V was shortened by 2 bases and J by 2 bases, with 16 bases between the two germline ends. CDR3 size: 16 residues. Here the CDR3 DNA reads TGTGCCAGCAGCTTAAAGGGTCGGACACCTGCCTACGAGCAGTACTTC. It yields the protein CASSLKGRTPAYEQYF.

This clonotype came up many times. The chain has TRBV7-3 and TRBJ2-7; maybe TRBD1 (5 bases). V was shortened by 5 bases and J by 7 bases, with 15 bases between the two germline ends. There are 13 residues in the CDR3. CDR1 is SGHTA and CDR2 is FQGTGA in the germline V gene. CDR3 nucleotide sequence: TGTGCCAGCAGCCTAGACCCAAGGGGTGAGCAGTACTTC. Its protein product is CASSLDPRGEQYF.

This clonotype has only a few counts. The chain couples TRBV30 to TRBJ1-2; D gene unclear. CDR1 is GTSNPN, CDR2 SVGIG, per germline (reference sequence). The V and J ends lost 0 bases and 6 bases respectively, with 14 bases between them. The CDR3 sequence is 14 residues long. The CDR3 region is CAWSVAPRRDGYTF. The CDR3, as DNA: TGTGCCTGGAGTGTGGCCCCTAGGAGGGATGGCTACACCTTC.

Regarding this clonotype: This may be a read error, as it is one base from a much larger clone. The rearrangement links TRBV2 to TRBJ1-4; D is unclear. The CDR3 has 15 residues. The germline CDR1 and CDR2 sequences are SNHLY and FYNNEI. The CDR3 nucleotides are TGTGCCAGCAGTGAACAGTCCTCAACTAATGAAAAACTGTCTTTT. Its protein product is CASSEQSSTNEKLSF.

This clonotype showed up many times. The gene calls are TRBV7-6 and TRBJ2-7; D remains ambiguous. The CDR3 consists of 12 residues. The germline V gene encodes CDR1 SGHVS and CDR2 FNYEAQ. The germline V and J ends were trimmed by 2 bases and 4 bases, with 6 bases remaining between them. The CDR3 DNA reads as TGTGCCAGCAGCTTATTACAGTACGAGCAGTACTTC. Encoded protein: CASSLLQYEQYF.

The gene calls are TRBV5-1 and TRBJ1-5; the D gene is possibly TRBD1 (5 bases). V lost 5 bases to trimming and J lost 0 bases, with 15 bases between them. Germline-derived CDR1 and CDR2 are SGHRS and YFSETQ. CDR3 length equals 16 residues. CDR3 DNA sequence: TGCGCCAGCAGTAGGCAGGGAGAGTATAGCAATCAGCCCCAGCATTTT. It encodes CASSRQGEYSNQPQHF.

The V gene is TRBV15, the J gene TRBJ1-6; 7 bases line up with TRBD1. Germline-derived CDR1 and CDR2 are LNHNV and YYDKDF (reference sequence). J was trimmed by 8 bases and V by 5 bases; bases with no gene match: 3. The CDR3 covers 13 residues. The CDR3 sequence: CATSGGQYSPLHF. CDR3 bases: TGTGCCACCAGCGGGGGACAGTATTCACCCCTCCACTTT.

Many counts were recorded for this clonotype. The rearrangement joins TRBV20-1 to TRBJ1-2, with D perhaps TRBD1 (6 bases). V was clipped by 3 bases and J by 1 base, with 15 bases between them. This CDR3 is 15 amino acids long. CDR1 and CDR2 (germline): DFQATT, SNEGSKA (reference sequence). CDR3: CSARRDKENNYGYTF. DNA for the CDR3: TGCAGTGCTAGGCGGGACAAGGAGAATAACTATGGCTACACCTTC.

This clonotype turned up a few times. This chain connects TRBV6-5 to TRBJ2-7; the D is unclear. The CDR3 sequence is 15 residues long. CDR1 and CDR2 from the germline V gene are MNHEY and SVGAGI. V was cut by 0 bases and J by 3 bases, with 12 bases left in between. This CDR3 is CASSYSLEQSYEQYF. DNA of the CDR3: TGTGCCAGCAGTTACTCTTTAGAACAGAGCTACGAGCAGTACTTC.

The chain is built from TRBV7-9 and TRBJ1-2; tentative D call: TRBD1 (5 bases). The V end was cut by 4 bases, the J end by 4 bases, with 16 bases between. This CDR3 contains 15 residues. Germline CDR1 and CDR2: SEHNR and FQNEAQ (reference sequence). CDR3 loop: CASSYLAGTGYGYTF. The DNA of the CDR3 is TGTGCCAGCAGCTATCTAGCGGGTACAGGCTATGGCTACACCTTC.

The chain links TRBV12-3 or TRBV12-4 to TRBJ1-5, with D possibly matching TRBD1 (6 bases). Trimming shortened V by 2 bases and J by 0 bases, and 11 bases separated the two germline ends. There are 16 residues in the CDR3. CDR3: CASSLSGTNSNQPQHF. The CDR3 coding sequence is TGTGCCAGCAGTTTATCCGGGACAAATAGCAATCAGCCCCAGCATTTT.